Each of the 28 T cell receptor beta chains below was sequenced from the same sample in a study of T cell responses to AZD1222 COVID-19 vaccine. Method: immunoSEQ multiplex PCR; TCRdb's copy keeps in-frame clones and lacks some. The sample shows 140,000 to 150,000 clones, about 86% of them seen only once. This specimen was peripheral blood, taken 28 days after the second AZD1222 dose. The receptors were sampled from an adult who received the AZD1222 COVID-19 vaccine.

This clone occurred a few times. The CDR3 sequence: CASSSRGRGRAYEQYF. In DNA form, the CDR3 reads TGTGCCAGCAGCTCTCGCGGGAGGGGGAGGGCCTACGAGCAGTACTTC. The rearrangement joins TRBV7-6 to TRBJ2-7, with 9 bases aligning to TRBD2. The V and J ends lost 4 bases and 2 bases, in that order; junction bases with no gene match: 9. Per germline, CDR1 SGHVS and CDR2 FNYEAQ. CDR3 length: 16 amino acids.

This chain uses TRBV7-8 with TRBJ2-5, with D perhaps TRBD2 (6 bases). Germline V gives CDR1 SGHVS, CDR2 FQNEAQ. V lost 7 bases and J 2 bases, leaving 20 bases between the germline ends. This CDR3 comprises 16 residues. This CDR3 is CASIPPGGRRQETQYF. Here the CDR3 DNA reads TGTGCCAGCATACCCCCCGGGGGAAGACGTCAAGAGACCCAGTACTTC.

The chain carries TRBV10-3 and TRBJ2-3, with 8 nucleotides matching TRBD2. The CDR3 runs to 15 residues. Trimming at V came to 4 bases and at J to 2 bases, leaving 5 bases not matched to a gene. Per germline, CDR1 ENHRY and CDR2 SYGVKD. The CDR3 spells CAISGGAGVTDTQYF. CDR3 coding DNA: TGTGCCATCAGTGGAGGAGCGGGGGTCACAGATACGCAGTATTTT.

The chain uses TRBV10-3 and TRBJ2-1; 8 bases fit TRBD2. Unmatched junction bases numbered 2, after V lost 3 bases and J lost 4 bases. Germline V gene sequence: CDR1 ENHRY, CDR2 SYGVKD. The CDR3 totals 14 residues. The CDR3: CAISELAEYNEQFF. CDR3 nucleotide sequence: TGTGCCATCAGTGAACTAGCGGAATACAATGAGCAGTTCTTC.

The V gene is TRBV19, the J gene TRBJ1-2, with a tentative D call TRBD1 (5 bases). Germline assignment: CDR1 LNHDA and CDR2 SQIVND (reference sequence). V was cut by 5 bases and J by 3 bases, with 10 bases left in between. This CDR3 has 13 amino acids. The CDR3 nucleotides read TGTGCCAGTAGTGCAGGGACGGACTATGGCTACACCTTC. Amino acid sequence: CASSAGTDYGYTF.

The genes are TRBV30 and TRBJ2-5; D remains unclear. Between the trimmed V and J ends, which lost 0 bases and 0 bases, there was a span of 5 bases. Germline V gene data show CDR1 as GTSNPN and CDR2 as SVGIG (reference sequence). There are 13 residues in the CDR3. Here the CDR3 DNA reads TGTGCCTGGAGTGTCGGGTACCAAGAGACCCAGTACTTC. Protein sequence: CAWSVGYQETQYF.

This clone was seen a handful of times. The chain's CDR3 is CASSYLQASGDLSSYNEQFF. In DNA form, the CDR3 reads TGTGCCAGCAGCTACCTCCAGGCTAGCGGGGACTTGAGCTCCTACAATGAGCAGTTCTTC. The V call is TRBV4-2, the J call TRBJ2-1, with 9 bases identical to TRBD2. Unmatched junction bases numbered 17, after V lost 5 bases and J lost 0 bases. The CDR3 sequence is 20 residues long. Germline CDR1 is LGHNA and CDR2 is YNFKEQ.

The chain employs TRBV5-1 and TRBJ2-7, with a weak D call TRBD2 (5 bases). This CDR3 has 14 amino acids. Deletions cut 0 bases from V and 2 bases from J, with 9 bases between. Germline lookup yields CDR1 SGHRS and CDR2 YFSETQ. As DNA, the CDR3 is TGCGCCAGCAGCTTGGGCGCGGGTGCCTACGAGCAGTACTTC. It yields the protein CASSLGAGAYEQYF.

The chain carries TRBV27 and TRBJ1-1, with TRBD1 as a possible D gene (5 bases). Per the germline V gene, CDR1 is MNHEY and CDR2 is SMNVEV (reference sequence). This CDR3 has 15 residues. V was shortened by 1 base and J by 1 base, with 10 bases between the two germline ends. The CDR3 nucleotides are TGTGCCAGCAGTTTATTGGGAGGGGCGAACACTGAAGCTTTCTTT. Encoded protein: CASSLLGGANTEAFF.

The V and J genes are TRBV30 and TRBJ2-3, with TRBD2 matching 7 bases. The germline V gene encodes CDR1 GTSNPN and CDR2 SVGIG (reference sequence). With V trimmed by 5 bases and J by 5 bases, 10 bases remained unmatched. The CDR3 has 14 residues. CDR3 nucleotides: TGTGCCTGGGGGAGGGAGACGTTCATAGATACGCAGTATTTT. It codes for CAWGRETFIDTQYF.

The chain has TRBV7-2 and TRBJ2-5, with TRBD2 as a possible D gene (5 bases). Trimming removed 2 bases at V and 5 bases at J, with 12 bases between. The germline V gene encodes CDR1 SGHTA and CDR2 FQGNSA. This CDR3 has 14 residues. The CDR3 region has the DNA TGTGCCAGCAGCTTAACCCTAGCCTCCGAGACCCAGTACTTC. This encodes CASSLTLASETQYF.

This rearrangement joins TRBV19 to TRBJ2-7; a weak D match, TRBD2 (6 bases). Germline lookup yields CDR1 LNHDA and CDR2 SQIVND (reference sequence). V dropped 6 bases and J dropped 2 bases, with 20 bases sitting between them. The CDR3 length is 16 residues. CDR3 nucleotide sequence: TGTGCCAGTAGCTCCCGGGGGTGGGACGGACCCTACGAGCAGTACTTC. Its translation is CASSSRGWDGPYEQYF. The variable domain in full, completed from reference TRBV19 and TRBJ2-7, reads DGGITQSPKYLFRKEGQNVTLSCEQNLNHDAMYWYRQDPGQGLRLIYYSQIVNDFQKGDIAEGYSVSREKKESFPLTVTSAQKNPTAFYLCASSSRGWDGPYEQYFGPGTRLTVT.

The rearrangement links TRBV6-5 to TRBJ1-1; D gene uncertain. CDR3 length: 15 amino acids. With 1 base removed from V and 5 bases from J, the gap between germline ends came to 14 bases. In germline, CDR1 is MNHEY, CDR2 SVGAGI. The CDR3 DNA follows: TGTGCCAGCAGTTACTTCCCGGGGTCAGAGACTGAAGCTTTCTTT. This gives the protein CASSYFPGSETEAFF.

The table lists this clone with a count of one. CDR3 in amino acids: CARSLHGGVKKGNTIYF. The DNA of the CDR3 is TGTGCCAGAAGCCTCCATGGGGGAGTAAAGAAGGGAAACACCATATATTTT. This chain links TRBV7-5 with TRBJ1-3. TRBV7-5 is termed a pseudogene. The CDR3 loop spans 17 amino acids.

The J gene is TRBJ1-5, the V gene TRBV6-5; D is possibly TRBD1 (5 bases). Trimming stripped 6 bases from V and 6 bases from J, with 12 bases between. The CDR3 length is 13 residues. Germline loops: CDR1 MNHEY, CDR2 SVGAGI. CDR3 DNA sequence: TGTGCCAGCAGGGCAGGGATCGGTCAGCCCCAGCATTTT. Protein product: CASRAGIGQPQHF.

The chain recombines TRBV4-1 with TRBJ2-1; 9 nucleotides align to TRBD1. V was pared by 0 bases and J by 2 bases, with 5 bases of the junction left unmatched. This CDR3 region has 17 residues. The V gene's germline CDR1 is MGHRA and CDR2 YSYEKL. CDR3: CASSQEGGQGAYNEQFF. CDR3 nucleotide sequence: TGCGCCAGCAGCCAAGAAGGGGGACAGGGAGCCTACAATGAGCAGTTCTTC.

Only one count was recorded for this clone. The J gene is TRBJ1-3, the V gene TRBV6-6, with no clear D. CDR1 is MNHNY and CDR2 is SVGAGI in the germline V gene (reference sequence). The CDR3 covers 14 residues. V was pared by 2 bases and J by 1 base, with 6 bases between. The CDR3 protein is CASSYGFSGNTIYF. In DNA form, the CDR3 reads TGTGCCAGCAGTTACGGATTTTCTGGAAACACCATATATTTT.

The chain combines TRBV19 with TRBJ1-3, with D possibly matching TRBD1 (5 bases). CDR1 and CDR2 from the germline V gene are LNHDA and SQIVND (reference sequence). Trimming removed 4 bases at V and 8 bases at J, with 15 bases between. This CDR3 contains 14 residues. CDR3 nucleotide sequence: TGTGCCAGTAGTACTGTGACAGCCTCGGACACCATATATTTT. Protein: CASSTVTASDTIYF.

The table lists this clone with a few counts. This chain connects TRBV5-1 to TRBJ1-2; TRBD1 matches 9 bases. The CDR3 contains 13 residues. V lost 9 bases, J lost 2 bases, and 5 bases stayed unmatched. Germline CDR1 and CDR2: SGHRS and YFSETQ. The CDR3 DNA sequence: TGCGCCACCTCGGGACAGGGAAACTATGGCTACACCTTC. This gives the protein CATSGQGNYGYTF.

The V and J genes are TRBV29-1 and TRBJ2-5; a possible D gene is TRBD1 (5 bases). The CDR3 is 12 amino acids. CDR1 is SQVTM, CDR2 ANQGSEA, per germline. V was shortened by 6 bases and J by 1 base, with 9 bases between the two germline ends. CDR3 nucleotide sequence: TGCAGCGTGACCAGGGTCCAAGAGACCCAGTACTTC. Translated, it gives CSVTRVQETQYF.

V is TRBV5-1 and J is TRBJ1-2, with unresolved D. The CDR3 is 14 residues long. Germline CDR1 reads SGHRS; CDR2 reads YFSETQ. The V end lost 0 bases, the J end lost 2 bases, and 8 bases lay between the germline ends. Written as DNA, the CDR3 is TGCGCCAGCAGCTTGGCGACAAACAACTATGGCTACACCTTC. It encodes CASSLATNNYGYTF.

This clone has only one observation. CDR3 residues: CASSYSEGRSGNTIYF. Written as DNA, the CDR3 is TGTGCCAGCAGTTACTCGGAGGGTCGCTCTGGAAACACCATATATTTT. The chain has TRBV6-6 and TRBJ1-3; D unresolved. Germline assignment: CDR1 MNHNY and CDR2 SVGAGI (reference sequence). Deletions cut 0 bases from V and 0 bases from J, with 9 bases between. The CDR3 covers 16 residues.

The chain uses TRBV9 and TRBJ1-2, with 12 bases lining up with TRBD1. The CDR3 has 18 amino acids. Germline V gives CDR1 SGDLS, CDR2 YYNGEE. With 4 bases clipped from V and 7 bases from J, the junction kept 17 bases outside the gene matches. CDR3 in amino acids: CASSPRGQGAGYEGGYTF. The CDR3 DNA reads TGTGCCAGCAGCCCGAGGGGACAGGGGGCGGGGTACGAGGGTGGCTACACCTTC.

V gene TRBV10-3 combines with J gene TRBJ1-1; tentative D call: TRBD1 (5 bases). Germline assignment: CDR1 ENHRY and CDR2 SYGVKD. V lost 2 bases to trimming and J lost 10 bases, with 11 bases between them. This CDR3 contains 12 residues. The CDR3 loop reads CAISEGDAGAFF. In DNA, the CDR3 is TGTGCCATCAGTGAGGGGGACGCGGGAGCTTTCTTT.

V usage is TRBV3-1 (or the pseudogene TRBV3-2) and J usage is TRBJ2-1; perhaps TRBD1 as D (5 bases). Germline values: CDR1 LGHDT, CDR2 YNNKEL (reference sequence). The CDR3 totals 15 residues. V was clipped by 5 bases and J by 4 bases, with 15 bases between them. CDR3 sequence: CASSDTRVVYNEQFF. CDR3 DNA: TGTGCCAGCAGCGACACCAGGGTGGTGTACAATGAGCAGTTCTTC.

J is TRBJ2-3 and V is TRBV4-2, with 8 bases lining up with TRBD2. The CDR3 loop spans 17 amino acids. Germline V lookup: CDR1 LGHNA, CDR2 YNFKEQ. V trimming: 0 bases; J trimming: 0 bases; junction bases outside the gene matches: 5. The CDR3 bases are TGTGCCAGCAGCCAAGAAACAGTAGCGGGGAGCACAGATACGCAGTATTTT. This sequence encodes CASSQETVAGSTDTQYF.

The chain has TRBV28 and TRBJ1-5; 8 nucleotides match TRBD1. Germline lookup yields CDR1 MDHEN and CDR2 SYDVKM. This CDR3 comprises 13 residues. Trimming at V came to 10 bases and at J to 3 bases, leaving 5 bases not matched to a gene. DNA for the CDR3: TGTGCCAACCAGGGGGCACCCAATCAGCCCCAGCATTTT. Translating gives CANQGAPNQPQHF.

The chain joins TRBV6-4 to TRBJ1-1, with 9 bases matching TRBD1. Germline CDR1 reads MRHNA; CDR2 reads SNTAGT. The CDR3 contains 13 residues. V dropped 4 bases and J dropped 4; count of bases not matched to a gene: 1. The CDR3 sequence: CASSADRGTEAFF. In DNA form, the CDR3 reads TGTGCCAGCAGTGCGGACAGGGGCACTGAAGCTTTCTTT.